The T cell receptor beta chain under discussion was sequenced for a study of shared clonotypes between healthy human individuals. This CDR3 region has 14 residues. Germline values: CDR1 MNHNS, CDR2 SASEGT. V lost 2 bases to trimming and J lost 5 bases; unmatched junction nucleotides: 4. CD45RO negativity and positive selection for CCR7 defined naive CD8 cells, a population that excluded terminally differentiated effector memory CD45RA+ cells. Assay: immunoSEQ multiplex PCR; the TCRdb copy retains only in-frame clones and omits some. The table has some 2.1 million clones, about 95% seen once. J is TRBJ2-3 and V is TRBV6-1; 7 bases are a match to TRBD2. The clonotype comes from a man aged 18 to 29 in good health. Material for sequencing was naive CD8+ T cells sorted from blood. CDR3 amino acids: CASSEYASGDTQYF. The CDR3 DNA is TGTGCCAGCAGTGAATATGCTAGCGGAGATACGCAGTATTTT.